The source of this TCR beta chain is a study of control samples from healthy donors and cancer patients. Libraries were prepared by immunoSEQ multiplex PCR; TCRdb keeps only in-frame clonotypes and omits some of them. The table has over 100,000 clones, approximately 90% seen once. This CDR3 is built from 14 residues. V was cut by 0 bases and J by 2 bases, with 8 bases left in between. Germline CDR1 is LNHNV and CDR2 is YYDKDF (reference sequence). This chain joins TRBV15 and TRBJ2-7; no definite D call. The sample was blood. The receptor was isolated from a human donor in good health. The donor label of this sample is uncertain. In DNA, the CDR3 is TGTGCCACCAGCAGAGATCTATCCACCTACGAGCAGTACTTC. This encodes CATSRDLSTYEQYF.